In its sample, the clone carrying this TCR beta chain was seen once. Per the authors' pipeline: Reference gene primer amplification gave nucleated cell count estimates. TCRdb's copy holds only in-frame clones and misses some; the assay was immunoSEQ multiplex PCR. D and trimming come from the DNA, and the V and J calls and clone size come from that table. Counted here are some 300,000 clones, about nine tenths occurring once; the ten biggest clones make up roughly a tenth. This CDR3 is 15 amino acids long. The V and J ends lost 4 bases and 6 bases respectively, with 19 bases between them. Germline V lookup: CDR1 MNHEY, CDR2 SMNVEV (reference sequence). This sample was taken from a study of blood T cell repertoires in COVID-19. Looking at the study overall: Sources were T cells, B-cell-depleted T cells, or PBMCs; the material itself was cDNA or gDNA.

The specimen was PBMCs or T cells enriched from blood (not recorded which). The origin of this receptor is a woman in her thirties who had recovered from COVID-19. The chain employs TRBV27 and TRBJ2-7, with D maybe TRBD1 (5 bases). CDR3: CASSSMGTGPFEQYF. The DNA for the CDR3 is TGTGCCAGCAGTTCCATGGGAACAGGACCCTTCGAGCAGTACTTC.